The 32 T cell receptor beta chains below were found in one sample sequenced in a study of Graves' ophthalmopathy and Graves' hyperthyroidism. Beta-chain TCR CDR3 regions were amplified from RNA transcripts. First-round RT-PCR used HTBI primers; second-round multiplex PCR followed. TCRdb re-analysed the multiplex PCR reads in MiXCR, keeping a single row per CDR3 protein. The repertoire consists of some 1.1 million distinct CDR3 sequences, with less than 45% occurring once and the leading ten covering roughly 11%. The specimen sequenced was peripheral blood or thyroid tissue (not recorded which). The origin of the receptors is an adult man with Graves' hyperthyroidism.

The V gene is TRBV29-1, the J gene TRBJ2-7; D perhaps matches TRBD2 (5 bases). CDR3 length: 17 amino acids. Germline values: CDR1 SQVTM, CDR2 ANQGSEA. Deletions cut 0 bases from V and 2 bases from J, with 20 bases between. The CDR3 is CSVEDRGTSSIPYEQYF. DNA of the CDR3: TGCAGCGTTGAAGATCGGGGAACGAGCTCTATTCCCTACGAGCAGTACTTC.

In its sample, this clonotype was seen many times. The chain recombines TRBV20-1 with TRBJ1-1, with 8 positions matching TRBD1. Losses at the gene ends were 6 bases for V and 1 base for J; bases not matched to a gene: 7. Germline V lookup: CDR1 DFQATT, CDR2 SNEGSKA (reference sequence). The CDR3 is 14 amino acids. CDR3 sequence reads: CSAPRGTGNTEAFF. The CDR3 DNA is TGCAGTGCCCCTCGAGGGACAGGGAACACTGAAGCTTTCTTT.

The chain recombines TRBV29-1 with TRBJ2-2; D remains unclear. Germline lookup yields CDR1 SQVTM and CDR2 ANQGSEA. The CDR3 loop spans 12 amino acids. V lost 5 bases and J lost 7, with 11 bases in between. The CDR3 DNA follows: TGCAGCGTTAGGTCCTGGGTCGGGGAGCTGTTTTTT. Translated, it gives CSVRSWVGELFF.

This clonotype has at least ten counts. The CDR3 is CASSIDRASYEQYF. The CDR3, as DNA: TGTGCCAGTAGTATAGATCGGGCATCATACGAGCAGTACTTC. V gene TRBV19 combines with J gene TRBJ2-7; unclear D gene. Per germline, CDR1 LNHDA and CDR2 SQIVND (reference sequence). With 0 bases removed from V and 4 bases from J, the gap between germline ends came to 10 bases. The CDR3 runs 14 residues.

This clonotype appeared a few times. CDR3 residues: CASSLSGGRTYEQYF. The CDR3 region has the DNA TGTGCCAGCAGCTTATCTGGCGGGAGAACCTACGAGCAGTACTTC. The chain couples TRBV13 to TRBJ2-7; TRBD2 agrees at 7 bases. Per the germline V gene, CDR1 is PRHDT and CDR2 is FYEKMQ (reference sequence). J lost 2 bases, V lost 2 bases, and 6 bases had no gene match. This CDR3 is built from 15 residues.

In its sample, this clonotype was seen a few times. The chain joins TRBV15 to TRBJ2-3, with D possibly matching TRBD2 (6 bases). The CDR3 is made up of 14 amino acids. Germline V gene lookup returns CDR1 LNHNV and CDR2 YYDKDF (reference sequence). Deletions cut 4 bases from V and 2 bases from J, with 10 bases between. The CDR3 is CATSMEGPTDTQYF. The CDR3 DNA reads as TGTGCCACCAGCATGGAGGGGCCCACAGATACGCAGTATTTT.

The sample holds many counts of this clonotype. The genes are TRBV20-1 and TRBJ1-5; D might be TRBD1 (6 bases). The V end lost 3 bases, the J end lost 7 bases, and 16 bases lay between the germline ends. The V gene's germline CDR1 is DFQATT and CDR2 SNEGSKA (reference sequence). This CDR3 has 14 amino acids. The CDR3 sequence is CSARGFGGRQPQHF. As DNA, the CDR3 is TGCAGTGCTAGGGGGTTCGGGGGCAGACAGCCCCAGCATTTT.

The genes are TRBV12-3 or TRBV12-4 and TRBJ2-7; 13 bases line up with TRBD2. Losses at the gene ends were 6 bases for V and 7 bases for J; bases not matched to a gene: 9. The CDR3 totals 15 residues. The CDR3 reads CASRPGTSGVQEQYF. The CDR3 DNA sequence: TGTGCCAGCAGACCTGGGACTAGCGGGGTGCAGGAGCAGTACTTC.

CDR3 sequence (DNA): TGTGCCAGCAGAAACAGGGGTAGGAGCGATCAGCCCCAGCATTTT. Protein: CASRNRGRSDQPQHF. The chain has TRBV10-3 and TRBJ1-5, with 7 bases identical to TRBD1. Germline values: CDR1 ENHRY, CDR2 SYGVKD. The CDR3 is 15 residues long. V lost 10 bases to trimming and J lost 5 bases; unmatched junction nucleotides: 14.

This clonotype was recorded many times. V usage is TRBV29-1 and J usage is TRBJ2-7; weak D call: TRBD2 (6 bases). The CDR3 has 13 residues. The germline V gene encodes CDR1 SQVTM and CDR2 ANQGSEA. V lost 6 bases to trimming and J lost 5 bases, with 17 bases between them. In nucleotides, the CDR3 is TGCAGCGTCGTCGACCAGGGAGGCGACGAGCAGTACTTC. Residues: CSVVDQGGDEQYF.

CDR3 DNA sequence: TGTGCCATCAGTTACTCGGGGGGTAGGGACACTGAAGCTTTCTTT. It translates to CAISYSGGRDTEAFF. The rearrangement links TRBV10-3 to TRBJ1-1; a possible D gene is TRBD1 (5 bases). The V gene's germline CDR1 is ENHRY and CDR2 SYGVKD. There are 15 residues in the CDR3. The V gene lost 5 bases and the J gene lost 3 bases, with 16 bases spanning the gap.

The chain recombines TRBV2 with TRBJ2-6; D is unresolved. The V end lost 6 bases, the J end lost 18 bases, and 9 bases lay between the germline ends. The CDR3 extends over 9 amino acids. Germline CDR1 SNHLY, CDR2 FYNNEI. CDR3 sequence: CASRRVGTF. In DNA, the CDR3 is TGTGCCAGCAGACGGGTCGGGACTTTC.

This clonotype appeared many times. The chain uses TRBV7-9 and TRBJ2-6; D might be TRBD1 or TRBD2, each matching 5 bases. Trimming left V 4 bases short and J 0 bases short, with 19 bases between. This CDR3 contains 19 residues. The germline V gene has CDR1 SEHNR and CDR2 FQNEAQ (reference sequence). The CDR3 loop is CASSSLLRDGSSGANVLTF. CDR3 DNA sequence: TGTGCCAGCAGCTCCTTACTCCGGGACGGTAGCTCTGGGGCCAACGTCCTGACTTTC.

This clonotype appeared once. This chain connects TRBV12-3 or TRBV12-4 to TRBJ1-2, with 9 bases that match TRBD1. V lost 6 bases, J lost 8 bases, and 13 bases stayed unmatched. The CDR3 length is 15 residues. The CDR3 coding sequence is TGTGCCAGCAGCTCCGGGACAGGGAGAGGCTGGGGCTACACCTTC. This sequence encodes CASSSGTGRGWGYTF.

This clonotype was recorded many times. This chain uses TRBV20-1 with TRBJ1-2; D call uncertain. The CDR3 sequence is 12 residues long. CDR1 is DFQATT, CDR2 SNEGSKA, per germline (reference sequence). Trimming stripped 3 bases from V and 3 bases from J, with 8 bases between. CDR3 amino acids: CSASTRHYGYTF. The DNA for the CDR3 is TGCAGTGCTAGTACCAGACACTATGGCTACACCTTC.

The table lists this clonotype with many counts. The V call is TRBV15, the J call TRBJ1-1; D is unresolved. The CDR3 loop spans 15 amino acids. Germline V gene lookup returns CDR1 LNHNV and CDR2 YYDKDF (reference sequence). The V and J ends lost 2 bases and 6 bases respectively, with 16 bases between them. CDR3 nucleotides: TGTGCCACCAGCAGAAGGACGGCGCCCGTTGCTGAAGCTTTCTTT. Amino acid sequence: CATSRRTAPVAEAFF.

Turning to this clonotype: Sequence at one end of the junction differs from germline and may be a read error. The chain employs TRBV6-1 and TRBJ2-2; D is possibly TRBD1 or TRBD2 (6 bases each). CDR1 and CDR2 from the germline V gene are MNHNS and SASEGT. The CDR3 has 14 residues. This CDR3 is CAGRGQGRPGELFF. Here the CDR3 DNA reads TGTGCCGGCAGAGGGCAGGGGAGGCCCGGGGAGCTGTTTTTT.

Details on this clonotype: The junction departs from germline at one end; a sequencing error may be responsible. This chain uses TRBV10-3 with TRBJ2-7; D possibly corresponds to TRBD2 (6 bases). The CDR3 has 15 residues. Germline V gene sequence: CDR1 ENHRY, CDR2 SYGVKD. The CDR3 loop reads CASSYSSRGRYEQYF. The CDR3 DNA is TGTGCCAGCAGTTACTCGTCTCGGGGGAGGTACGAGCAGTACTTC.

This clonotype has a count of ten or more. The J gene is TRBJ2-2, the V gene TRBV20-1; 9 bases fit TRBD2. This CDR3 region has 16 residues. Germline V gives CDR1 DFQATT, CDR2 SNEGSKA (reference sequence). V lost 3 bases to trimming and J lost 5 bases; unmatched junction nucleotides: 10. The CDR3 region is CSASIRGLALTGELFF. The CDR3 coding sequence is TGCAGTGCTAGTATCCGGGGACTAGCTTTGACCGGGGAGCTGTTTTTT.

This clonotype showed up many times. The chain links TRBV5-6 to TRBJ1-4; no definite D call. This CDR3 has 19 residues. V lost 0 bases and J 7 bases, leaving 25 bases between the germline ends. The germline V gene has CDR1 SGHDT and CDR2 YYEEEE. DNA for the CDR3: TGTGCCAGCAGCTTGGCCAAGTCGAACGATGAGGGATTTGGTGAAAAACTGTTTTTT. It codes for CASSLAKSNDEGFGEKLFF.

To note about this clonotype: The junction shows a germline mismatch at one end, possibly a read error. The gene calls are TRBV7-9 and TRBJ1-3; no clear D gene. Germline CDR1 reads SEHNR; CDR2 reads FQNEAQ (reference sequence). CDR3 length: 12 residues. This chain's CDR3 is CTSSPTENTIYF. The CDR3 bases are TGTACCAGCAGCCCCACTGAGAACACCATATATTTT. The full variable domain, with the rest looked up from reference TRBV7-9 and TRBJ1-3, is DTGVSQNPRHKITKRGQNVTFRCDPISEHNRLYWYRQTLGQGPEFLTYFQNEAQLEKSRLLSDRFSAERPKGSFSTLEIQRTEQGDSAMYLCTSSPTENTIYFGEGSWLTVV.

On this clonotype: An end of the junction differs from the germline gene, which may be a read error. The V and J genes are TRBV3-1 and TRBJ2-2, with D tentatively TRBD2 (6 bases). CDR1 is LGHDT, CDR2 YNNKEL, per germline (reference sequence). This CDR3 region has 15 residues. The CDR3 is CASSLGGPHTGELLF. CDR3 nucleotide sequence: TGTGCCAGCAGCCTCGGAGGGCCCCACACCGGGGAGCTGCTTTTT. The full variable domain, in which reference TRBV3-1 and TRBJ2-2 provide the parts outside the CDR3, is DTAVSQTPKYLVTQMGNDKSIKCEQNLGHDTMYWYKQDSKKFLKIMFSYNNKELIINETVPNRFSPKSPDKAHLNLHINSLELGDSAVYFCASSLGGPHTGELLFGEGSRLTVL.

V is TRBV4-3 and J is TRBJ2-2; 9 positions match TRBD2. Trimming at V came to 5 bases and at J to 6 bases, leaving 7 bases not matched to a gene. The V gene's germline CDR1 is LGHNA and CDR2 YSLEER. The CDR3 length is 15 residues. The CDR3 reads CASSSTSGLSGELFF. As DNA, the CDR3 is TGCGCCAGCAGCTCCACTAGCGGGTTATCCGGGGAGCTGTTTTTT.

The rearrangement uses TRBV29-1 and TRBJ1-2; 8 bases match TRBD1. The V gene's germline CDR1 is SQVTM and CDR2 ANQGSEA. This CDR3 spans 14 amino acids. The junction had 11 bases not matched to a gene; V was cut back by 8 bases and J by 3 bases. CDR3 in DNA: TGCAGCTACGAGGGGCAGGGGGCTGACTATGGCTACACCTTC. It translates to CSYEGQGADYGYTF.

The CDR3 nucleotides are TGTGCCAGCAGTTCCCTGGACAGACTACCTAATGAAAAACTGTTTTTT. This codes for CASSSLDRLPNEKLFF. This chain links TRBV12-3 or TRBV12-4 with TRBJ1-4; maybe TRBD1 (6 bases). This CDR3 contains 16 residues. The V gene lost 4 bases and the J gene lost 3 bases, with 15 bases spanning the gap.

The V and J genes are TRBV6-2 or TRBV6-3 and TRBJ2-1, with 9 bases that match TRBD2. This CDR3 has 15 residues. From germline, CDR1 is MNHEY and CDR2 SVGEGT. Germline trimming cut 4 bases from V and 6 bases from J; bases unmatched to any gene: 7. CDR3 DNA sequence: TGTGCCAGCAGTTCCCCGGGACTAGCCGGCAATGAGCAGTTCTTC. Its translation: CASSSPGLAGNEQFF.

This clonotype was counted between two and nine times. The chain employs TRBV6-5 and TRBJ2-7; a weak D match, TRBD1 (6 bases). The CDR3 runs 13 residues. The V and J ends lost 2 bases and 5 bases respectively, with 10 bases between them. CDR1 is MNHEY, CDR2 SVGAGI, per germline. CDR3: CASSYRGFNEQYF. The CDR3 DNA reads TGTGCCAGCAGTTACAGGGGGTTCAACGAGCAGTACTTC.

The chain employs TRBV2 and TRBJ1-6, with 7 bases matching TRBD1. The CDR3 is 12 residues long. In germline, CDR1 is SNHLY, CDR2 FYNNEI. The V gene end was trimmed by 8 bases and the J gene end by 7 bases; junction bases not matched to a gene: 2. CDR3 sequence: CASQDRNSPLHF. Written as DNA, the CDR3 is TGTGCCAGCCAGGACAGGAATTCACCCCTCCACTTT.

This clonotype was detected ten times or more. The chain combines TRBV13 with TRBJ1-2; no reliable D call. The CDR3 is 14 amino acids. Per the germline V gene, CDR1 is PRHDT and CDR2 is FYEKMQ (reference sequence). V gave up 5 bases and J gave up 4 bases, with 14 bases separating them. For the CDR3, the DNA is TGTGCCAGCAGCCCGAAAGGCACCGCCTATGGCTACACCTTC. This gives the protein CASSPKGTAYGYTF.

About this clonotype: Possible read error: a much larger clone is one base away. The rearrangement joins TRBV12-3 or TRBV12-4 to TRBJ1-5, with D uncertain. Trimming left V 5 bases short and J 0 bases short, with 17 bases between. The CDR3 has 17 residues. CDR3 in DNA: TGTGCCAGCAGTACCCTTGGACCCTGGGGTAGCAATCAGCCCCAGCATTTT. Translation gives CASSTLGPWGSNQPQHF.

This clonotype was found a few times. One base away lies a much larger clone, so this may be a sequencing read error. CDR3 region: CASSLNRGNTIYF. The CDR3 nucleotides are TGTGCCAGCAGCTTAAACAGGGGAAACACCATATATTTT. V gene TRBV7-9 combines with J gene TRBJ1-3; tentative D call: TRBD1 (5 bases). V was clipped by 2 bases and J by 4 bases, with 6 bases between them. The CDR3 loop spans 13 amino acids. The V gene's germline CDR1 is SEHNR and CDR2 FQNEAQ (reference sequence).

The CDR3 loop reads CASSPPGVAQETQYF. DNA for the CDR3: TGTGCCAGCTCACCACCAGGGGTGGCCCAAGAGACCCAGTACTTC. The J gene is TRBJ2-5, the V gene TRBV18, with a weak D call TRBD1 (5 bases). CDR1 and CDR2 (germline): KGHSH, LQKENI. Trimming shortened V by 0 bases and J by 1 base, and 9 bases separated the two germline ends. CDR3 length: 15 residues. Using reference TRBV18 and TRBJ2-5 for the parts outside the CDR3, the full variable domain is NAGVMQNPRHLVRRRGQEARLRCSPMKGHSHVYWYRQLPEEGLKFMVYLQKENIIDESGMPKERFSAEFPKEGPSILRIQQVVRGDSAAYFCASSPPGVAQETQYFGPGTRLLVL.